This TCR beta chain was captured in a study of blood T cell repertoires in COVID-19. Study-level background: Samples came from the United States, Italy and Spain, spanning acute and convalescent COVID-19. In each case, the material was cDNA or gDNA derived from T cells, B-cell-depleted T cells, or PBMCs.

Measured with immunoSEQ multiplex PCR; TCRdb has only the in-frame clones, and not every one. The table lists about 110,000 clones, 85% to 90% of them singletons. The V gene's germline CDR1 is ENHRY and CDR2 SYGVKD. The CDR3 is 16 residues long. Trimming cost V 3 bases and J 4 bases, with 17 bases left between them. The sequenced sample consisted of peripheral blood. This receptor was taken from a woman at least 80 years old with acute or convalescent COVID-19. V is TRBV10-3 and J is TRBJ2-3; TRBD1 might be the D (5 bases). The CDR3 region is CAISDRVRAQADTQYF. The CDR3 coding sequence is TGTGCCATCAGTGACAGAGTCAGGGCACAAGCAGATACGCAGTATTTT.